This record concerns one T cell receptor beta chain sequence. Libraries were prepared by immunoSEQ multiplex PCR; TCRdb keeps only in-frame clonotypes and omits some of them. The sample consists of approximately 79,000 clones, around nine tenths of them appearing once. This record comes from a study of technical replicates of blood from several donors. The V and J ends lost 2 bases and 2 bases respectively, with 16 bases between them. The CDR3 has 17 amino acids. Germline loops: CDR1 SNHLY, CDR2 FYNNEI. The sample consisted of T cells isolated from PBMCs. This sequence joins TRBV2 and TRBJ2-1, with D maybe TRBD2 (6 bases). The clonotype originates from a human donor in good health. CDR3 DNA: TGTGCCAGCAGTGAATTTCTTTTGCGGGGAACCTACAATGAGCAGTTCTTC. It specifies CASSEFLLRGTYNEQFF.